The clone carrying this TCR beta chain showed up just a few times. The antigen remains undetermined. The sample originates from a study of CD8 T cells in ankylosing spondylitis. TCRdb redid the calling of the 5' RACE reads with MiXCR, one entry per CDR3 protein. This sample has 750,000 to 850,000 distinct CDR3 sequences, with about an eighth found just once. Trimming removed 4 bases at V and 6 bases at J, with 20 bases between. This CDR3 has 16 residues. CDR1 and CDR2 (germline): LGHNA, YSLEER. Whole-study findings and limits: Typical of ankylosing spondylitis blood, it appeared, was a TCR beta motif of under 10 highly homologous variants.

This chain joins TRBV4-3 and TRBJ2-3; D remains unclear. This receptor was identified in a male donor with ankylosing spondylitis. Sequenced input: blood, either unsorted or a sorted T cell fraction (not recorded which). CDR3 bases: TGCGCCAGCAGCCCGTCCGAATACGGCTATGGGGATACGCAGTATTTT. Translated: CASSPSEYGYGDTQYF.